A selection of T cell receptor beta chains follows, all from one sample in a study of Ad26.COV2.S vaccination and SARS-CoV-2 variants. Sequenced by immunoSEQ multiplex PCR; TCRdb stores in-frame clones only, minus some. The data show about 350,000 clones, roughly 85% seen once. The sample was peripheral blood, taken in a trial of Ad26.COV2.S vaccine versus placebo. Receptor source: a person between 18 and 60 years old who received the Ad26.COV2.S COVID-19 vaccine or a placebo. CDR3s include the opening cysteine and the closing phenylalanine or tryptophan. D genes are given only for firm matches. Clone size is given for some rows only: seen once, a few or many times, or a class if the clone is expanded.

D gene,J gene,clone size,V gene,CDR3 DNA,CDR3 protein
TRBD1,TRBJ1-1,.,TRBV7-9,TGTGCCAGCAGCCCTAGGACAGGCCAACAAAGGGACACTGAAGCTTTCTTT,CASSPRTGQQRDTEAFF
TRBD2,TRBJ2-1,once,TRBV5-4,TGTGCCAGCAGCAGCGGGACTAGCGGGGGAAATGAGCAGTTCTTC,CASSSGTSGGNEQFF
TRBD2,TRBJ2-3,.,TRBV6-2/TRBV6-3,TGTGCCAGCAGCCCCCTAGCGGGAGTATTGGATACGCAGTATTTT,CASSPLAGVLDTQYF
TRBD2,TRBJ2-7,.,TRBV10-3,TGTGCCATCAGTGATACGCTAGCGGGACCCCCTCTATACGAGCAGTACTTC,CAISDTLAGPPLYEQYF
TRBD2,TRBJ2-1,.,TRBV19,TGTGCCAGTACCCCTCTTGGGACTAAAAACAATGAGCAGTTCTTC,CASTPLGTKNNEQFF
.,TRBJ2-5,.,TRBV5-6,TGTGCCAGCAGTTCTTATGCCAACCAAGAGACCCAGTACTTC,CASSSYANQETQYF
TRBD1,TRBJ1-1,.,TRBV2,TGTGCCAGCAGCCGACAGGGGGCAAACACTGAAGCTTTCTTT,CASSRQGANTEAFF
.,TRBJ2-3,.,TRBV7-2,TGTGCCAGCAGGTCGACTTCTAGCACAGATACGCAGTATTTT,CASRSTSSTDTQYF
.,TRBJ1-2,.,TRBV7-9,TGTGCCAGCAGCCAGAGTAACTATGGCTACACCTTC,CASSQSNYGYTF
TRBD1,TRBJ1-1,.,TRBV5-1,TGCGCCAGCAGCTTGATAGGGACAGGGGTTATGAACACTGAAGCTTTCTTT,CASSLIGTGVMNTEAFF
.,TRBJ1-2,.,TRBV5-1,TGCGCCAGCAGCCCCGGACAGCCCGGGAACTATGGCTACACCTTC,CASSPGQPGNYGYTF
TRBD1,TRBJ1-3,.,TRBV7-8,TGTGCCAGCAGCTGGGACAGGGGGCCTGGAAACACCATATATTTT,CASSWDRGPGNTIYF
TRBD1,TRBJ1-3,.,TRBV6-1,TGTGCCAGCAGCGAAGACAGGGGATATTCTGGAAACACCATATATTTT,CASSEDRGYSGNTIYF
.,TRBJ2-4,.,TRBV7-9,TGTGCCAGCAGCTCCAGGGGTTGGGAAAACATTCAGTACTTC,CASSSRGWENIQYF
TRBD2,TRBJ2-7,.,TRBV5-4,TGTGCCAGCAGCTTGGAGCTAGCGGGAGTGGAGCAGTACTTC,CASSLELAGVEQYF
TRBD1,TRBJ1-1,.,TRBV27,TGTGCCAGCACCCCAGAGGGGGCGAACACTGAAGCTTTCTTT,CASTPEGANTEAFF
TRBD1,TRBJ2-7,few,TRBV9,TGTGCCAGCAGCGGACAGACAGGGGCGTACGAGCAGTACTTC,CASSGQTGAYEQYF
TRBD2,TRBJ2-5,.,TRBV5-4,TGTGCCAGCAGCTTGGTAGCGCGGGGGGGCTCGGAGACCCAGTACTTC,CASSLVARGGSETQYF
TRBD1,TRBJ2-5,few,TRBV24-1,TGTGCCATCCGGGACAGGGTTTGCGAGACCCAGTACTTC,CAIRDRVCETQYF
.,TRBJ1-6,.,TRBV5-1,TGCGCCAGCAGCCTTGTCGTGGGTGGGAATTCACCCCTCCACTTT,CASSLVVGGNSPLHF
.,TRBJ1-1,.,TRBV13,TGTGCCAGCAGCCTTGGGGCCCGAAGGAAAAGCACTGAAGCTTTCTTT,CASSLGARRKSTEAFF
.,TRBJ2-1,once,TRBV5-1,TGCGCCAGCAGCTTGGCCCAGACCATCTCCTACAATGAGCAGTTCTTC,CASSLAQTISYNEQFF
TRBD1,TRBJ2-7,.,TRBV5-4,TGTGCCAGCGGTGACAGGGCGTCCTACGAGCAGTACTTC,CASGDRASYEQYF
TRBD1,TRBJ2-7,.,TRBV4-1,TGCGCCAGCAGCCAGCCATTGACAGGGGGCGAGCAGTACTTC,CASSQPLTGGEQYF
TRBD1,TRBJ2-7,once,TRBV18,TGTGCCAGCTCAACCGGGACAGCGAGCAGCGAGCAGTACTTC,CASSTGTASSEQYF
TRBD1,TRBJ1-5,.,TRBV11-2,TGTGCCAGCAGCTCCCAGGACAGGGAAGCCCAGCCCCAGCATTTT,CASSSQDREAQPQHF
.,TRBJ2-5,.,TRBV5-4,TGTGCCAGCAGCTCGGGGGGCGATAAAGAGACCCAGTACTTC,CASSSGGDKETQYF
.,TRBJ2-7,.,TRBV7-8,TGTGCCAGCAGCCCCAGCGACAACATTAGAGAGCAGTACTTC,CASSPSDNIREQYF
TRBD2,TRBJ2-1,.,TRBV15,TGTGCCACCAGCAATCTAGCGGGAGGATACAATGAGCAGTTCTTC,CATSNLAGGYNEQFF
TRBD1,TRBJ2-1,once,TRBV5-1,TGCGCCAGCAGCCCACAGGGGGCGGGCTACAATGAGCAGTTCTTC,CASSPQGAGYNEQFF
.,TRBJ2-5,.,TRBV4-3,TGCGCCAGCAGCCAAGCCTGGGAGTTGGAGACCCAGTACTTC,CASSQAWELETQYF
.,TRBJ2-7,.,TRBV30,TGTGCCTGGAGCCTTTCCTACGAGCAGTACTTC,CAWSLSYEQYF
.,TRBJ2-3,.,TRBV4-3,TGCGCCAGTCCAGGGATCCGCGATACGCAGTATTTT,CASPGIRDTQYF
.,TRBJ2-7,.,TRBV5-5,TGTGCCAGCAGCTTAGGCTACGAGCAGTACTTC,CASSLGYEQYF
TRBD1,TRBJ1-2,.,TRBV30,TGTGCCTGGAGTTCGACAGGGGTCTATGGCTACACCTTC,CAWSSTGVYGYTF
.,TRBJ2-1,.,TRBV11-2,TGTGCCAGCAGCTCAGGGGCGGGGACATACAATGAGCAGTTCTTC,CASSSGAGTYNEQFF
.,TRBJ1-2,.,TRBV18,TGTGCCAGCTCCCCTAGCCTGGTGGGAACTAACTATGGCTACACCTTC,CASSPSLVGTNYGYTF
.,TRBJ2-1,few,TRBV10-2,TGCGCCAGCAGTGTTTCCGGGACCTACAATGAGCAGTTCTTC,CASSVSGTYNEQFF
TRBD1,TRBJ2-2,.,TRBV24-1,TGTGCCACCGCCGGGACAGACCTCACCGGGGAGCTGTTTTTT,CATAGTDLTGELFF
TRBD1,TRBJ1-1,.,TRBV6-5,TGTGCCAGCACCCATACAGGGGAGGACACTGAAGCTTTCTTT,CASTHTGEDTEAFF
.,TRBJ1-5,.,TRBV19,TGTGCCAGTAGTCCTCGGACAGCAGGCAATCAGCCCCAGCATTTT,CASSPRTAGNQPQHF